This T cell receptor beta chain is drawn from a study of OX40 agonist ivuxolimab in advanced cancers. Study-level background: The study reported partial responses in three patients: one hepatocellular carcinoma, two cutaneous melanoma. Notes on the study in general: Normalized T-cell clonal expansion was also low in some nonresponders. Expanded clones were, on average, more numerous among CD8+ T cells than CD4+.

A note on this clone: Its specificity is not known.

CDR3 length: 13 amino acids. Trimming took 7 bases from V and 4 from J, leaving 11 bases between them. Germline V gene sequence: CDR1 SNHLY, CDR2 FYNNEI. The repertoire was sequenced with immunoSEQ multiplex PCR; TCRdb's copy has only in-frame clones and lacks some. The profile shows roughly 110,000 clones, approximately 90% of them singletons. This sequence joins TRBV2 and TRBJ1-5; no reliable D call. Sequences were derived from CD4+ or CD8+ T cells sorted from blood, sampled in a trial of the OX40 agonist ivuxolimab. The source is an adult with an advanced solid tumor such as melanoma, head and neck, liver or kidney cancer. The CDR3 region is CASNDRLNQPQHF. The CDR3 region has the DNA TGTGCCAGCAACGATCGCCTTAATCAGCCCCAGCATTTT.